Listed here are 15 T cell receptor beta chains from one sample, sequenced in a study of T cell clones after liver transplantation. The repertoire was sequenced with immunoSEQ multiplex PCR; TCRdb's copy has only in-frame clones and lacks some. There are some 59,000 clones in the sample; under 85% occur only once, and about 9.7% lies in the top ten. The sequencing used CD4+ T cells from blood, collected at the 22-month timepoint. Receptors were obtained from a human patient who received a liver transplant. Some T cells may trace back to the graft donor.

The genes are TRBV6-1 and TRBJ2-2; D uncertain. CDR3 length: 13 amino acids. Germline lookup yields CDR1 MNHNS and CDR2 SASEGT. Trimming cost V 2 bases and J 4 bases, with 5 bases left between them. CDR3 sequence: CASSERATGELFF. The CDR3 bases are TGTGCCAGCAGTGAAAGGGCCACCGGGGAGCTGTTTTTT.

This sequence joins TRBV4-2 and TRBJ1-2; TRBD1 matches 8 bases. The trim removed 1 base at V and 2 bases at J, leaving 3 bases unmatched. The CDR3 length is 15 residues. Germline V gene lookup returns CDR1 LGHNA and CDR2 YNFKEQ. The CDR3 DNA sequence: TGTGCCAGCAGCCAAGGACAGGGGAAAAACTATGGCTACACCTTC. Encoded protein: CASSQGQGKNYGYTF.

The V and J genes are TRBV19 and TRBJ1-2, with TRBD1 as a possible D gene (5 bases). V was shortened by 6 bases and J by 5 bases, with 13 bases between the two germline ends. In germline, CDR1 is LNHDA, CDR2 SQIVND (reference sequence). This CDR3 spans 13 amino acids. CDR3 loop: CASSRRDAYGYTF. CDR3 coding DNA: TGTGCCAGTAGCCGCCGGGACGCTTATGGCTACACCTTC.

The V call is TRBV5-5, the J call TRBJ2-3; tentative D call: TRBD1 (6 bases). This CDR3 has 14 amino acids. V lost 4 bases and J 10 bases, leaving 19 bases between the germline ends. Germline lookup yields CDR1 SGHKS and CDR2 YYEKEE (reference sequence). The CDR3 spells CASSQLSGGRAQYF. The CDR3 region has the DNA TGTGCCAGCAGCCAATTGTCTGGGGGCCGAGCGCAGTATTTT.

This chain joins TRBV7-9 and TRBJ2-2; D is undetermined. The CDR3 is made up of 15 amino acids. Germline CDR1 reads SEHNR; CDR2 reads FQNEAQ (reference sequence). V was cut by 5 bases and J by 0 bases, with 10 bases left in between. CDR3 coding DNA: TGTGCCAGCAGCCTTCTGGAAACGAACACCGGGGAGCTGTTTTTT. Its protein product is CASSLLETNTGELFF.

This chain links TRBV7-6 with TRBJ1-1, with D uncertain. Germline-derived CDR1 and CDR2 are SGHVS and FNYEAQ. V was pared by 5 bases and J by 2 bases, with 12 bases between. The CDR3 runs to 14 residues. The CDR3 loop is CASSPTGLNTEAFF. DNA of the CDR3: TGTGCCAGCAGCCCAACGGGCCTTAACACTGAAGCTTTCTTT.

The chain couples TRBV18 to TRBJ2-2; TRBD1 might be the D (5 bases). This CDR3 contains 15 residues. Between the trimmed V and J ends, which lost 3 bases and 4 bases, there was a span of 12 bases. CDR1 and CDR2 from the germline V gene are KGHSH and LQKENI. The CDR3 region has the DNA TGTGCCAGCTCACCCCTGGACACTTCCACCGGGGAGCTGTTTTTT. Its protein is CASSPLDTSTGELFF.

This clone was seen more than once but under ten times. The chain uses TRBV19 and TRBJ2-5; D remains unclear. V lost 5 bases and J lost 5, with 6 bases in between. CDR1 and CDR2 (germline): LNHDA, SQIVND (reference sequence). This CDR3 has 11 amino acids. In DNA, the CDR3 is TGTGCCAGTAGTTCGTCGGAGACCCAGTACTTC. It yields the protein CASSSSETQYF.

The sample holds one count of this clone. The chain links TRBV6-6 to TRBJ2-7; the D gene is possibly TRBD1 (5 bases). The ends were cut back, 2 bases at V and 6 bases at J, with 17 bases in the middle. There are 15 residues in the CDR3. The germline V gene encodes CDR1 MNHNY and CDR2 SVGAGI (reference sequence). In DNA, the CDR3 is TGTGCCAGCAGTTACGTAGTCCCGAGTGACAGCGAGCAGTACTTC. This sequence encodes CASSYVVPSDSEQYF.

This clone was recorded once. This rearrangement joins TRBV7-9 to TRBJ1-2; D is uncertain. The germline V and J ends were trimmed by 0 bases and 6 bases, with 20 bases remaining between them. Germline V gene sequence: CDR1 SEHNR, CDR2 FQNEAQ (reference sequence). CDR3 length equals 17 residues. CDR3 region: CASSLAETSGSSNGYTF. Here the CDR3 DNA reads TGTGCCAGCAGCTTAGCCGAAACTTCAGGTTCCTCCAATGGCTACACCTTC.

The V call is TRBV10-1, the J call TRBJ2-3, with TRBD2 matching 11 bases. The germline V gene has CDR1 WNHNN and CDR2 SYGVQD (reference sequence). The CDR3 spans 18 residues. J was trimmed by 3 bases and V by 11 bases; bases with no gene match: 19. The CDR3 here is CAQGGTGLAAPTTDTQYF. The CDR3 region has the DNA TGCGCCCAGGGGGGGACGGGACTAGCGGCTCCCACGACAGATACGCAGTATTTT.

The chain joins TRBV28 to TRBJ2-7; D perhaps matches TRBD2 (6 bases). CDR1 and CDR2 (germline): MDHEN, SYDVKM. V lost 8 bases, J lost 3 bases, and 11 bases lay in between. The CDR3 is 12 residues long. CDR3: CASLSGVYEQYF. The CDR3 nucleotides read TGTGCCAGCCTCTCGGGGGTCTACGAGCAGTACTTC.

The chain is built from TRBV6-1 and TRBJ2-5; D not certain. Germline CDR1 is MNHNS and CDR2 is SASEGT. V lost 4 bases to trimming and J lost 4 bases, with 4 bases between them. The CDR3 sequence is 11 residues long. The CDR3 DNA follows: TGTGCCAGCAGTGTCGGAGAGACCCAGTACTTC. As protein: CASSVGETQYF.

The chain carries TRBV7-6 and TRBJ2-2, with D hard to call. Deletions cut 2 bases from V and 0 bases from J, with 7 bases between. The CDR3 totals 15 residues. Per the germline V gene, CDR1 is SGHVS and CDR2 is FNYEAQ. The CDR3, as DNA: TGTGCCAGCAGCTTAATACAGACGAACACCGGGGAGCTGTTTTTT. This gives the protein CASSLIQTNTGELFF.

The chain is built from TRBV5-6 and TRBJ2-6; D not resolved. CDR1 SGHDT and CDR2 YYEEEE come from the germline V gene. The CDR3 consists of 15 residues. Trimming left V 1 base short and J 2 bases short, with 7 bases between. The CDR3 nucleotides are TGTGCCAGCAGCTTGAGGGTAACTGGGGCCAACGTCCTGACTTTC. This translates into CASSLRVTGANVLTF.